The T cell receptor beta chain described here comes from a study of regulatory T cells in long-lasting Graves disease. Building the TCR beta libraries relied on iRepertoire HTBI primers, and CDR3 regions underwent Arm-PCR. Using its own MiXCR run on the multiplex PCR reads, TCRdb lists one record per CDR3 protein. Of hundreds of thousands of distinct CDR3 sequences listed, less than 25% are singletons. Noted time point: persistent/refractory GD, antithyroid drugs over 5 years with positive TRAb. Following extraction of RNA from PBMCs, that RNA was used to make the TCR library. This clonotype was obtained from a female donor with Graves disease. Sample: peripheral blood mononuclear cells (PBMCs), taken when the disease was refractory, from a patient treated with antithyroid drugs.

The CDR3 DNA sequence: TGTGCCAGCAGCTTGGGACTAGCGGGGATATCCTACGAGCAGTACTTC. Translated: CASSLGLAGISYEQYF. The J gene is TRBJ2-7, the V gene TRBV5-4, with 11 bases lining up with TRBD2. V dropped 0 bases and J dropped 1; count of bases not matched to a gene: 3. CDR1 and CDR2 (germline): SGHNT, YYREEE (reference sequence). This CDR3 spans 16 amino acids.